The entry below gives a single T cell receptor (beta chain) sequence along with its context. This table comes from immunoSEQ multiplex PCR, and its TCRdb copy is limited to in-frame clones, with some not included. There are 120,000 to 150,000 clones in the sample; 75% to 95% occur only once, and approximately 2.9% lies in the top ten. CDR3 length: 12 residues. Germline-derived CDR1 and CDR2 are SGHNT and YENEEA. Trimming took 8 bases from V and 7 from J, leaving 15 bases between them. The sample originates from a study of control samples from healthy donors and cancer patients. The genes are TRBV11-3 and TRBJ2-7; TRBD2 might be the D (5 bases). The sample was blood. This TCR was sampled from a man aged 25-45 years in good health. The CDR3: CASAVRVREQYF. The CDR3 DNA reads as TGTGCCAGCGCCGTGAGGGTTCGGGAGCAGTACTTC.